What follows are 12 T cell receptor beta chains derived from one specimen sequenced in a study of cytomegalovirus exposure and HLA in healthy donors listed by TCRdb under 2017. Library prep was done by the immunoSEQ multiplex PCR assay. The multiplex PCR relied on a mix of 60 forward primers for TCR Vbeta segments and 13 reverse primers for TCR Jbeta segments. Here the immuneACCESS table is served through TCRdb, limited to in-frame sequences with V and J called. Missing clones are a known gap in these copies; in checked studies unresolved V genes cover under half, and the rest lacks a known reason. Per the sample table, the count is 130,000 or so clones. About 2.1% of the sample is held by the ten biggest clonotypes. Sequencing was done on a sample of PBMCs. The receptors derive from a woman in her sixties or seventies in good health and CMV-seronegative.

The genes are TRBV5-1 and TRBJ2-2, with TRBD1 matching 10 bases. The CDR3 sequence is 17 residues long. Trimming cost V 1 base and J 3 bases; bases outside gene matches: 6. Looked up from germline, CDR1 is SGHRS and CDR2 is YFSETQ. Here the CDR3 reads CASSLSTTGGYTGELFF. The DNA for the CDR3 is TGCGCCAGCAGCTTGAGCACGACAGGGGGCTACACCGGGGAGCTGTTTTTT.

The chain carries TRBV4-1 and TRBJ1-6; possibly TRBD1 for D (5 bases). The CDR3 is made up of 17 amino acids. From germline, CDR1 is MGHRA and CDR2 YSYEKL. V was cut by 0 bases and J by 4 bases, with 13 bases left in between. CDR3 DNA sequence: TGCGCCAGCAGCCAAGACTTTTACGGGGGGTATAATTCACCCCTCCACTTT. Its protein is CASSQDFYGGYNSPLHF.

V usage is TRBV5-6 and J usage is TRBJ2-4, with 8 bases identical to TRBD2. Germline assignment: CDR1 SGHDT and CDR2 YYEEEE. With 8 bases clipped from V and 1 base from J, the junction kept 8 bases outside the gene matches. There are 15 residues in the CDR3. Here the CDR3 DNA reads TGTGCCAGGGAGGGACTAGTTTGGGCCAAAAACATTCAGTACTTC. Protein product: CAREGLVWAKNIQYF.

About this clone itself: The junction does not match germline at one end; this may be a read error. V usage is TRBV7-7 and J usage is TRBJ2-5, with 7 bases identical to TRBD1. The CDR3 has 15 amino acids. Germline CDR1 and CDR2: SSHAT and FNYEAQ (reference sequence). CDR3 loop: CASSHGTARQETQYF. CDR3 coding DNA: TGTGCTAGCAGCCACGGGACAGCTCGGCAAGAGACCCAGTACTTC. Variable domain in full (rest from reference TRBV7-7 and TRBJ2-5): GAGVSQSPRYKVTKRGQDVTLRCDPISSHATLYWYQQALGQGPEFLTYFNYEAQPDKSGLPSDRFSAERPEGSISTLTIQRTEQRDSAMYRCASSHGTARQETQYFGPGTRLLVL.

This chain uses TRBV6-1 with TRBJ2-2; TRBD1 matches 8 bases. The CDR3 is 15 residues long. Trimming took 10 bases from V and 6 from J; bases not matched to a gene: 13. From germline, CDR1 is MNHNS and CDR2 SASEGT. CDR3 nucleotide sequence: TGTGCCACCCACCTCAGGACAGGGAAGGCCGGGGAGCTGTTTTTT. This sequence encodes CATHLRTGKAGELFF.

This chain connects TRBV29-1 to TRBJ2-2; 9 nucleotides match TRBD2. The CDR3 covers 17 residues. Trimming took 4 bases from V and 4 from J; bases not matched to a gene: 13. Germline CDR1 SQVTM, CDR2 ANQGSEA. The CDR3 protein is CSVVPRPGRGGTGELFF. The CDR3 DNA reads as TGCAGCGTTGTCCCCAGACCTGGGCGGGGGGGCACCGGGGAGCTGTTTTTT.

The chain combines TRBV9 with TRBJ2-7; 9 bases agree with TRBD1. Germline assignment: CDR1 SGDLS and CDR2 YYNGEE. V lost 0 bases and J lost 7; bases outside the gene matches: 5. The CDR3 is 14 residues long. The CDR3 DNA follows: TGTGCCAGCAGCGTAGGGGACAGGGAGGGAGAGCAGTACTTC. Its protein product is CASSVGDREGEQYF.

The CDR3 sequence: CASSEKGPYDETQYF. The CDR3 DNA is TGTGCCAGCAGTGAGAAGGGGCCCTACGACGAGACCCAGTACTTC. The rearrangement links TRBV6-1 to TRBJ2-5, with a possible D match to TRBD1 (5 bases). Per the germline V gene, CDR1 is MNHNS and CDR2 is SASEGT. V lost 3 bases, J lost 5 bases, and 16 bases lay in between. The CDR3 length is 15 residues.

The chain joins TRBV6-5 to TRBJ1-3; 8 bases agree with TRBD1. The CDR3 totals 14 residues. V shed 5 bases and J 4 bases; nucleotides not matched to a gene: 4. CDR1 is MNHEY and CDR2 is SVGAGI in the germline V gene. CDR3 sequence: CASSLTGAGNTIYF. CDR3 DNA: TGTGCCAGCAGTCTGACAGGGGCCGGAAACACCATATATTTT.

The V call is TRBV2, the J call TRBJ1-1; 9 bases map to TRBD1. This CDR3 spans 14 amino acids. The V and J ends lost 10 bases and 4 bases, in that order; junction bases with no gene match: 10. CDR1 and CDR2 (germline): SNHLY, FYNNEI. CDR3 nucleotide sequence: TGTGCCACCCATAGGGACAGGGAGGGCACTGAAGCTTTCTTT. Translating it yields CATHRDREGTEAFF. Looking up the rest from reference TRBV2 and TRBJ1-1 gives the full variable domain: EPEVTQTPSHQVTQMGQEVILRCVPISNHLYFYWYRQILGQKVEFLVSFYNNEISEKSEIFDDQFSVERPDGSNFTLKIRSTKLEDSAMYFCATHRDREGTEAFFGQGTRLTVV.

The chain is built from TRBV28 and TRBJ2-2; 8 nucleotides line up with TRBD1. The CDR3 contains 16 residues. Germline V gives CDR1 MDHEN, CDR2 SYDVKM. The J segment lost 2 bases and the V segment lost 5 bases, leaving 7 bases of the junction unmatched. CDR3 protein: CASSTRTGLNTGELFF. The CDR3 DNA reads TGTGCCAGCAGTACGCGGACAGGGCTAAACACCGGGGAGCTGTTTTTT.

The chain uses TRBV6-1 and TRBJ1-2, with TRBD1 identical over 10 bases. Germline CDR1 and CDR2: MNHNS and SASEGT. The CDR3 sequence is 17 residues long. V lost 4 bases, J lost 0 bases, and 8 bases stayed unmatched. The CDR3: CASSGGTGVSSNYGYTF. CDR3 DNA sequence: TGTGCCAGCAGTGGCGGGACAGGGGTCTCCTCTAACTATGGCTACACCTTC.